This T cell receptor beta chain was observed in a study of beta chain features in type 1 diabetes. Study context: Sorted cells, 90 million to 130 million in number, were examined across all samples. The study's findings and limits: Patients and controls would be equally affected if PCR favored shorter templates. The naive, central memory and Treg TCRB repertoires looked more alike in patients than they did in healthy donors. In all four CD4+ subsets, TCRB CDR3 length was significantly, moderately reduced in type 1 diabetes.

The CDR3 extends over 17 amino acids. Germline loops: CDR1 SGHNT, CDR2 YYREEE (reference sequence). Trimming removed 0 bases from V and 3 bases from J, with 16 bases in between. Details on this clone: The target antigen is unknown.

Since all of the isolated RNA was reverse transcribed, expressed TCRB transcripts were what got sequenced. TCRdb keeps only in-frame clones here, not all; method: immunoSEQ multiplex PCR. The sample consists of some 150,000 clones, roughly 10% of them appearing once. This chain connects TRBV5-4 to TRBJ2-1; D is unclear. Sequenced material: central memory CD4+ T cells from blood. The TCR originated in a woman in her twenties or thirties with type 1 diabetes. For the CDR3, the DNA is TGTGCCAGCAGCTTGGTAGGTGGTCCGAGGCTCTACAATGAGCAGTTCTTC. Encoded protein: CASSLVGGPRLYNEQFF.